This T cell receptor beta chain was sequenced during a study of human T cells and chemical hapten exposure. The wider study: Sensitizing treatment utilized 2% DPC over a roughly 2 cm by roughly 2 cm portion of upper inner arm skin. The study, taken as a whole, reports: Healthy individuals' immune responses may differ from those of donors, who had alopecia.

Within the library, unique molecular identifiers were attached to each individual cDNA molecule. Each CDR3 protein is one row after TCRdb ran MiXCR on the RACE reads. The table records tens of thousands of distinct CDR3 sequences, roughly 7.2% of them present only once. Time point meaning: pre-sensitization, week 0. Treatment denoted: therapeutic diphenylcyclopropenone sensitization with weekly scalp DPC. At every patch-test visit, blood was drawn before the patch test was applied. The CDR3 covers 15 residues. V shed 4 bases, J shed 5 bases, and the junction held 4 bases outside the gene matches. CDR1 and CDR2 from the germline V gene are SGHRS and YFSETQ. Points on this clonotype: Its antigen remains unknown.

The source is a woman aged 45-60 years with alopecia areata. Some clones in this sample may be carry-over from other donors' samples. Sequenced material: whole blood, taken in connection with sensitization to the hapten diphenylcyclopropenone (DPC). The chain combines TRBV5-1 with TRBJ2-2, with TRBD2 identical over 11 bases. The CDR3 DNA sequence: TGCGCCAGCAGCGTGGGACTAGCGGTTACCGGGGAGCTGTTTTTT. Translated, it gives CASSVGLAVTGELFF.